This T cell receptor beta chain was profiled in a study of identical twins. One entry per CDR3 protein results from TCRdb running MiXCR on the 5' RACE reads. The data contain approximately 300,000 distinct CDR3 sequences, more than 8% of them singletons. This clonotype was found a few times. Germline V gene sequence: CDR1 DFQATT, CDR2 SNEGSKA (reference sequence). With 6 bases clipped from V and 0 bases from J, the junction kept 14 bases outside the gene matches. The CDR3 consists of 16 residues. This same sample was also part of a study on yellow fever vaccine responses in identical twins.

This receptor was taken from a woman under 30 in good health. The sample was CD8+ T cells sorted from blood. This chain links TRBV20-1 with TRBJ2-7; 7 nucleotides agree with TRBD1. Here the CDR3 DNA reads TGCAGTGCGCCAACCTCGGACAGGCTTAGCTCCTACGAGCAGTACTTC. Translating it yields CSAPTSDRLSSYEQYF.